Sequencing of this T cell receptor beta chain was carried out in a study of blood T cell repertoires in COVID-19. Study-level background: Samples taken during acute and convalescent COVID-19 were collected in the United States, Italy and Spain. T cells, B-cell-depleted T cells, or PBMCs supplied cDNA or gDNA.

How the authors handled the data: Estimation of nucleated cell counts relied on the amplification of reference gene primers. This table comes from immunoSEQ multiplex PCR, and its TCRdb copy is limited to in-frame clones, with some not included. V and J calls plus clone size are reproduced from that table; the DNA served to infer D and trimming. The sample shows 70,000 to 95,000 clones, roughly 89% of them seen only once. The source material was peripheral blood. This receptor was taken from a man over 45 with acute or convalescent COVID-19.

This CDR3 reads CASRRTGLNYGYTF. CDR3 in DNA: TGTGCCAGCAGGCGGACAGGGCTTAACTATGGCTACACCTTC. The rearrangement links TRBV28 to TRBJ1-2, with 8 bases aligning to TRBD1. V lost 6 bases, J lost 1 base, and 4 bases stayed unmatched. CDR1 is MDHEN and CDR2 is SYDVKM in the germline V gene. The CDR3 loop spans 14 amino acids.